Sequencing of this T cell receptor beta chain was carried out in a study of cytomegalovirus exposure and HLA in healthy donors (dated by TCRdb to 2015 to 2018). Study-level background: According to an earlier analysis of several hundred of the donors, about 179 million T cells yielded roughly 100 million unique TCR beta sequences and approximately 280 Gb of sequence data. A later genetic analysis took genome-wide SNP genotypes for about 55% of the 666 donors and used that subset as a discovery cohort. Typing coverage differed by locus: A, B, C, DRB1 and DQB1 were typed in roughly 620-630 donors, DQA1 in 500 to 550, DPA1 in 606, and DPB1 in roughly 450. A later analysis re-examined previously published TCR beta repertoires from just over 650 donors and added high-resolution HLA genotyping to investigate patterns of TCR occurrence. Among roughly 370 genotyped donors of the cohort, an average of roughly 240,000 unique TCR beta nucleotide sequences were sequenced per donor, around 20% of them non-productive. Besides the first cohort of roughly 660 subjects, a separate validation cohort made up of 120 or so different subjects was used. The study used immunosequencing to profile the T cell repertoires of 666 subjects and linked those repertoires to cytomegalovirus serostatus. About five DR-DQ haplotypes were treated as single units for association and clustering because of strong linkage in the cohort. In the later analysis, no new phenotypic data were used to find candidate immune exposures; instead, reliance was placed on TCR beta sequences and their occurrence across donors. Both class I and class II loci were covered by HLA typing, at four-digit resolution. Every repertoire in the discovery cohort had been generated on one and the same sequencing platform. The study aimed to test whether cataloging public T cell receptors could reveal signatures of past pathogen exposure. The genetic ancestry cluster associated with self-reported Caucasian donors included roughly 84% of the roughly 390 genotyped donors. To predict cytomegalovirus infection status, the study combined high-throughput TCR immunosequencing, statistical association of individual TCRs with disease status, and machine learning. Donor age, sex, ethnicity and CMV serostatus were collected together with the repertoire data. In an earlier analysis of a few hundred of the donors, high-throughput TCR beta sequencing was used to judge whether each TCR beta V gene segment behaved as functional or pseudogenic. An early release that covered around 590 HLA-typed donors contained approximately 300 gigabases of sequencing data and 85 million to 100 million unique TCR sequences.

The paper as a whole reports these results and caveats: Roughly uniform sequencing depth across donors was assumed in presence/absence analyses, although this assumption may not hold. Because HLA typing was unavailable for some donors at each locus, only the typed subset was used in association tests. A cluster of highly shared sequence variants was judged likely to represent a technical artifact of the sequencing pipeline. In the study, about 150 TCR beta chains were listed as associated with cytomegalovirus. Because the 87-base-pair reads could not distinguish some IMGT-functional V segments, including TRBV6-2 and TRBV6-3, those segments were excluded. This cohort had only TCR beta chains sequenced, and the lack of alpha or paired-chain data limited which features could be detected. In a later genetic analysis, fewer N-insertions in productive TCRs were reported among donors in an Asian-associated ancestry cluster than the 666-donor mean. Compared with equally common non-associated chains, HLA-associated TCR beta chains in a later analysis were more clonally expanded and had lower generation probabilities. Specific HLA alleles were associated with 16,951 TCR beta sequences at a false discovery rate of 0.05 in a later analysis. Because counts were too low, approximately 15 rarely observed V segments, including chromosome 9 orphons, were excluded from the earlier analysis of 587 of the donors. In an earlier analysis of roughly 560 of the donors, most TCR beta V segments were observed in productive rearrangements about 90% or about 30% of the time, broadly matching IMGT annotations. V-gene and J-gene trimming of TCR beta chains was associated with a missense DCLRE1C variant in a later genetic analysis, and the association was replicated in an independent cohort. Linkage disequilibrium might explain the correlated functional status among segregating V segments, but an unknown experimental factor could not be excluded. When HLA alleles, especially DR and DQ, strongly co-occurred, attributing TCR associations to individual alleles was difficult. CMV serostatus was the only immune exposure information available for the cohort. In a later analysis, TCR association rates were found to vary across HLA loci, with the most associated TCRs seen for DRB1 alleles and the fewest for HLA-C alleles. In vitro tests confirmed that a few of the cytomegalovirus-associated TCR beta chains recognize cytomegalovirus antigens. In both the original and validation cohorts, the classifier was reported to diagnose cytomegalovirus status with high specificity and sensitivity. In a later analysis, several top co-occurrence clusters were reported to appear linked to parvovirus B19, influenza, CMV and Epstein-Barr virus. Across donors, most TCR sequences were observed very rarely, whereas some public TCRs were present in many individuals. It was suggested by the authors that the approach could potentially be generalized to other disease states and immunological phenotypes. According to a later analysis, most CMV-associated TCR beta chains appeared to be HLA-restricted, and the HLA associations seemed to be driven largely by CMV exposure. A further reported finding was that TCR beta sequences accurately predicted the HLA-A and HLA-B alleles for most subjects in the first cohort.

Library prep was done by the immunoSEQ multiplex PCR assay. For the multiplex PCR, a mixture combining 60 forward primers for TCR Vbeta segments and 13 reverse primers for TCR Jbeta segments was used. Amplification of the CDR3 region of rearranged TCR beta genes was performed with a multiplex PCR assay on genomic DNA. The Illumina HiSeq System was used to sequence the amplified TCR beta libraries as 87-base-pair reads. Concerning the study's data processing: In a later analysis, around 80 million unique TCR beta chains were counted across the roughly 700 repertoires, and around 11 million of these chains were shared by at least two donors. Raw reads were error-corrected and collapsed into unique sequences by a nearest-neighbor algorithm in which closely related sequences were merged to remove PCR and sequencing errors. CDR3 sequences were aligned to IMGT reference sequences to assign V, D and J gene segments. For a sequence to be retained, at least a six-nucleotide match to both a V gene segment and a J gene segment was required. A rearrangement counted as productive if the CDR3 had no stop codons and remained in frame with V and J, and every other rearrangement counted as non-productive. Following IMGT convention, CDR3 was defined as the stretch from the second conserved V-encoded cysteine up to the conserved J-encoded phenylalanine. In an earlier analysis of 500 to 650 of the donors, sequences lacking an unambiguous match to a single V gene segment were excluded. In an earlier analysis of approximately 560 of the donors, a V segment was called functional when productive rearrangements were above 56.7%, and segregating when the standard deviation between donors exceeded 5%. A statistical classification framework was developed to diagnose cytomegalovirus status using the catalog of TCR beta chain sequences. A later analysis assigned V and J genes by comparing TCR nucleotide sequences with IMGT/GENE-DB human TR gene sequences. In a later analysis, CDR3 sequences and most-parsimonious VDJ recombination scenarios were assigned using the TCRdist pipeline. In a later analysis, every TCR beta chain was defined by the combination of its CDR3 amino acid sequence and its V-gene family, and reads without a unique V-gene family were dropped. In a later analysis, approximately 590 highly shared, low-generation-probability nucleotide sequences were removed to address suspected cross-contamination and a sequencing artifact. For each public chain, a later analysis derived a clonal expansion index from normalized ranks of inferred template counts within each repertoire. Generation probabilities in a later analysis came from a VDJ recombination model fitted to out-of-frame rearrangements, and those results were checked against IGoR. Hypergeometric tests were used in a later analysis to score TCR-TCR, TCR-HLA and TCR-CMV co-occurrence, with a repertoire-size bias correction applied to the TCR pairs. A later analysis estimated false discovery rates by permuting HLA or CMV assignments 20 times. In a later analysis, co-occurring TCRs were grouped using DBSCAN, with TCRdist sequence similarity added in when clustering inside HLA-allele-positive subsets. Repertoires with fewer than 30,000 or more than 120,000 public chains were left out of co-occurrence clustering, as were a handful of repertoires with anomalous nucleotide sharing. Drawn from immuneACCESS, this table holds only the in-frame rearrangements with V and J called that TCRdb kept. Clones are partly lost; checked studies trace under half to an unresolved V gene and leave the rest unexplained. V, J and clone size are those of that table, while D and trimming were read from the DNA. The sample table records some 100,000 clones; roughly 77% of these occur just once. In total, the top ten clones hold 3% to 4.5% of the sample.

Comments on this clone: Its antigen is not yet known. Base qualities are not at hand, and no much larger clone is one base apart.

The germline V gene encodes CDR1 SGHDT and CDR2 YYEEEE. V is reduced by 1 base and J by 8 bases, leaving a spacing of 18 bases between them. Its CDR3 holds 15 amino acids, cysteine through phenylalanine. Just CDR3 DNA is preserved here, 45 bases in frame from base 1. The cohort was made up of 666 healthy bone marrow donors. Cohort members were all nominally healthy when sampled, although unrecorded immune exposures were likely present. The donor was CMV seropositive and was included in the group of 289 seropositive cohort members. Every donor gave a peripheral blood sample, and the peripheral blood mononuclear cells from that sample were used for TCR beta sequencing. The Qiagen DNeasy Blood Extraction Kit was used to extract genomic DNA from the blood cell samples.

The rearranged segments are TRBV5-6 and TRBJ1-2; TRBD1 might be the D gene, on 5 matching bases. The TCR sequence derives from a woman aged 45-65 years in good health and CMV-seropositive. What was sequenced was PBMCs. This receptor carries the CDR3 CASSLWATVLMGYTF. The sequenced DNA: TGTGCCAGCAGCTTGTGGGCGACAGTTCTTATGGGCTACACCTTC.